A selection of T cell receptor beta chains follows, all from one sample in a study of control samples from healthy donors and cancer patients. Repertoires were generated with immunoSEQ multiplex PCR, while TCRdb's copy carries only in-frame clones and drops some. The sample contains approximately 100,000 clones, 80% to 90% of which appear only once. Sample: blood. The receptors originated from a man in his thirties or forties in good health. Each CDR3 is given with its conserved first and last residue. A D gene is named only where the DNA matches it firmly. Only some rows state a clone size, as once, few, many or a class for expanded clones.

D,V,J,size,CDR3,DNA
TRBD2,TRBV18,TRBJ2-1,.,CASSPARASGTYEQFF,TGTGCCAGCTCACCAGCGAGGGCTAGCGGGACCTACGAGCAGTTCTTC
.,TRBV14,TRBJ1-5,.,CASSQEASNQPQHF,TGTGCCAGCAGCCAAGAGGCTAGCAATCAGCCCCAGCATTTT
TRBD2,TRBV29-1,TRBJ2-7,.,CSGGGDGSYEQYF,TGCAGCGGTGGGGGGGATGGGTCCTACGAGCAGTACTTC
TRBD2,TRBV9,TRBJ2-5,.,CASSLEGREGETQYF,TGTGCCAGCAGCTTAGAGGGTAGGGAGGGGGAGACCCAGTACTTC
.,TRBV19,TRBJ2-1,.,CASSIRGSGGQNEQFF,TGTGCCAGTAGTATTAGGGGGTCAGGCGGGCAAAATGAGCAGTTCTTC
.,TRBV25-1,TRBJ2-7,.,CASSEFGTRPHEQYF,TGTGCCAGCAGTGAATTTGGGACGAGGCCCCACGAGCAGTACTTC
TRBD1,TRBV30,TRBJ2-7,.,CAWRGTGGPYEQYF,TGTGCCTGGAGGGGGACAGGGGGCCCGTACGAGCAGTACTTC
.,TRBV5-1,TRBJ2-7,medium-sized,CASSLVYGGPYEQYF,TGCGCCAGCAGCTTGGTGTACGGAGGGCCCTACGAGCAGTACTTC
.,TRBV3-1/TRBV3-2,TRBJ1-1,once,CASSQVANTEAFF,TGTGCCAGCAGCCAAGTTGCGAACACTGAAGCTTTCTTT
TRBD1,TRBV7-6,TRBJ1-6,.,CASSLGRGNNSYNSPLHF,TGTGCCAGCAGCTTGGGCAGGGGGAACAACTCCTATAATTCACCCCTCCACTTT
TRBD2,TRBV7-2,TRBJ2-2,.,CASSFHRGSGELFF,TGTGCCAGCAGCTTCCACCGCGGGAGCGGGGAGCTGTTTTTT
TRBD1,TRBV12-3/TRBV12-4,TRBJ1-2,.,CASSLQGDYGYTF,TGTGCCAGCAGCTTACAGGGGGATTATGGCTACACCTTC
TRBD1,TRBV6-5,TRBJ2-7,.,CASRTGQGHIYEQYF,TGTGCCAGCAGAACCGGACAGGGGCACATCTACGAGCAGTACTTC
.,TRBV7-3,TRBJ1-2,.,CASSRALNYGYTF,TGTGCCAGCAGCCGCGCCCTTAACTATGGCTACACCTTC
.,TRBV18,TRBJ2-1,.,CASSPYQGREGNEQFF,TGTGCCAGCTCACCGTATCAGGGGCGGGAAGGGAATGAGCAGTTCTTC
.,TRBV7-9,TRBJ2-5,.,CASSPTVETQYF,TGTGCCAGCAGCCCTACGGTGGAGACCCAGTACTTC
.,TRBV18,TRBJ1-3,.,CASSPTASGNTIYF,TGTGCCAGCTCACCGACGGCCAGCGGAAACACCATATATTTT
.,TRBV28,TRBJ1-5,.,CASSGTIRDYSNQPQHF,TGTGCCAGCAGTGGAACGATCAGGGATTATAGCAATCAGCCCCAGCATTTT
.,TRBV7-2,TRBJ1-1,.,CASSLNREGEAFF,TGTGCCAGCAGCTTGAATAGAGAGGGTGAAGCTTTCTTT
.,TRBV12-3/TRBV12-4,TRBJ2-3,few,CASSKRDRDTQYF,TGTGCCAGCAGCAAAAGAGACAGGGATACGCAGTATTTT
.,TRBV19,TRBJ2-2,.,CASSIGRTNTGELFF,TGTGCCAGTAGTATAGGGAGAACCAACACCGGGGAGCTGTTTTTT
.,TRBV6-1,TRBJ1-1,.,CASSEAFVNAEAFF,TGTGCCAGCAGTGAAGCGTTTGTAAATGCTGAAGCTTTCTTT
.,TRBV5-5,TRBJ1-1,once,CASSVGHPNTEAFF,TGTGCCAGCAGCGTAGGACATCCGAACACTGAAGCTTTCTTT
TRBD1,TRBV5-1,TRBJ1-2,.,CASSLGQGVRWDYGYTF,TGCGCCAGCAGCTTGGGGCAGGGGGTACGTTGGGACTATGGCTACACCTTC
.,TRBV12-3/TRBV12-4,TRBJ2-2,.,CASSLPGELFF,TGTGCCAGCAGTTTACCCGGGGAGCTGTTTTTT
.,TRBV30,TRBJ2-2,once,CAWSVPGLYGELFF,TGTGCCTGGAGTGTACCGGGACTGTACGGGGAGCTGTTTTTT
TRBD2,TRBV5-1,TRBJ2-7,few,CASSLGLAGEREQYF,TGCGCCAGCAGCTTGGGACTAGCGGGAGAGCGCGAGCAGTACTTC
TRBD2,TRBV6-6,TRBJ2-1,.,CASSPPLPTSVSYNEQFF,TGTGCCAGCAGTCCCCCCCTGCCGACTAGCGTTTCCTACAATGAGCAGTTCTTC
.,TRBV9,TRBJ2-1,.,CASSKGLDNEQFF,TGTGCCAGCAGCAAAGGACTGGACAATGAGCAGTTCTTC
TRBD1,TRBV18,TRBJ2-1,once,CASSPSATGVDEQFF,TGTGCCAGCTCACCATCAGCAACAGGGGTGGATGAGCAGTTCTTC
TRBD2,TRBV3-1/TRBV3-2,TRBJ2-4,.,CASSQGGLKNIQYF,TGTGCCAGCAGCCAAGGGGGACTAAAAAACATTCAGTACTTC
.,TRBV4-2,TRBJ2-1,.,CASNRLGESSYNEQFF,TGTGCCAGCAACCGACTAGGAGAAAGCTCCTACAATGAGCAGTTCTTC
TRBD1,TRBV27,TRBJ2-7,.,CASRSDRGHEQYF,TGTGCCAGCAGATCTGACAGGGGCCACGAGCAGTACTTC
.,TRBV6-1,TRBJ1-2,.,CASSEFSGGYTF,TGTGCCAGCAGTGAATTTTCTGGTGGCTACACCTTC
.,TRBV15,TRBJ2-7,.,CATSDGSSYEQYF,TGTGCCACCAGCGACGGGAGCTCCTACGAGCAGTACTTC
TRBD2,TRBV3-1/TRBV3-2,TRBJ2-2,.,CASNPLAGGLNTGELFF,TGTGCCAGTAACCCTTTAGCGGGAGGCCTTAACACCGGGGAGCTGTTTTTT
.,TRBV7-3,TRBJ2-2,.,CASSPGVNTGELFF,TGTGCCAGCAGCCCGGGAGTGAACACCGGGGAGCTGTTTTTT
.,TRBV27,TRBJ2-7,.,CASSLSRGLGEQYF,TGTGCCAGCAGTTTATCTCGGGGACTTGGCGAGCAGTACTTC
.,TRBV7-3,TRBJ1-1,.,CASSVQEGTEAFF,TGTGCCAGCAGCGTTCAAGAGGGAACTGAAGCTTTCTTT
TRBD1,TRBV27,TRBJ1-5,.,CASRRLQGERQPQHF,TGTGCCAGCAGGCGCCTTCAGGGGGAGAGACAGCCCCAGCATTTT
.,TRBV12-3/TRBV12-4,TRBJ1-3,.,CASSFSGNTIYF,TGTGCCAGCAGTTTTTCTGGAAACACCATATATTTT
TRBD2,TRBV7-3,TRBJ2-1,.,CASSSGTSGTRASYNEQFF,TGTGCCAGCAGCTCCGGGACTAGCGGGACAAGAGCCTCCTACAATGAGCAGTTCTTC
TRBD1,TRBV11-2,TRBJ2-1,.,CASSLVSGTGIYNEQFF,TGTGCCAGCAGCTTAGTGTCCGGGACAGGGATCTACAATGAGCAGTTCTTC
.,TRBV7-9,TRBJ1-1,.,CASSFEVSATEAFF,TGTGCCAGCAGCTTCGAGGTATCGGCCACTGAAGCTTTCTTT
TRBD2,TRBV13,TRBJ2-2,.,CASSFSGSRLIGELFF,TGTGCCAGCAGCTTTAGCGGGAGTCGGTTGATCGGGGAGCTGTTTTTT
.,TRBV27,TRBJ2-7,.,CASSLFFGGGENTYEQYF,TGTGCCAGCAGTTTATTTTTCGGAGGGGGCGAAAATACCTACGAGCAGTACTTC
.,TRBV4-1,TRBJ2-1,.,CASSQEGLPYNEQFF,TGCGCCAGCAGCCAAGAGGGACTCCCGTACAATGAGCAGTTCTTC
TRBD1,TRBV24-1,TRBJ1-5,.,CATSEGGQGPNQPQHF,TGTGCCACCAGTGAAGGAGGACAGGGACCCAATCAGCCCCAGCATTTT
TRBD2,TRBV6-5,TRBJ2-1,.,CATVLAGVYNEQFF,TGTGCCACCGTACTAGCGGGTGTCTACAATGAGCAGTTCTTC
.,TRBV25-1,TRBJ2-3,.,CASSELLKTDTQYF,TGTGCCAGCAGTGAATTGCTGAAAACAGATACGCAGTATTTT
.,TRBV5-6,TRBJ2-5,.,CASSLLFGGRGETQYF,TGTGCCAGCAGCTTGCTTTTCGGGGGGCGGGGAGAGACCCAGTACTTC